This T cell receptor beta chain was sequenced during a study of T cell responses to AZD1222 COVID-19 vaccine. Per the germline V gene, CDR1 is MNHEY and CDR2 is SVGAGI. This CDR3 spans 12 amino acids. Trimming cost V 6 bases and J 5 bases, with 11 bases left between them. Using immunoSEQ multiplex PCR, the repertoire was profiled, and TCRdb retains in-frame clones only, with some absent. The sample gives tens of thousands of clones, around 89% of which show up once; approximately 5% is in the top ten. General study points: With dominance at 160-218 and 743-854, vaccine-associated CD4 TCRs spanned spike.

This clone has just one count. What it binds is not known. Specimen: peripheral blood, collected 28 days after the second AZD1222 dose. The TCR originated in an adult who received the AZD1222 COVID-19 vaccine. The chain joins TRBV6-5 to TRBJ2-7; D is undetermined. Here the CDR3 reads CASRAGFDEQYF. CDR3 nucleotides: TGTGCCAGCAGGGCCGGGTTCGACGAGCAGTACTTC.